This T cell receptor (beta chain) is from a study of OX40 agonist ivuxolimab in advanced cancers. Study context: There were three patients with partial responses, one having hepatocellular carcinoma and two cutaneous melanoma.

In regard to this clone: The antigen remains undetermined.

Sequenced by immunoSEQ multiplex PCR; TCRdb stores in-frame clones only, minus some. The sample carries 60,000 to 70,000 clones, 82% recorded once. Study findings and constraints: In the expanded peripheral T cells, antigen specificity was never determined. Some nonresponders additionally presented with little normalized T-cell clonal expansion.

From germline, CDR1 is LNHDA and CDR2 SQIVND (reference sequence). The CDR3 totals 16 residues. V was cut by 2 bases and J by 2 bases, with 14 bases left in between. The rearrangement links TRBV19 to TRBJ2-3; D possibly corresponds to TRBD2 (6 bases). The specimen was CD4+ or CD8+ T cells sorted from blood, collected in a trial of the OX40 agonist ivuxolimab. The TCR sequence derives from an adult with an advanced solid tumor such as melanoma, head and neck, liver or kidney cancer. The CDR3 is CASSIRGSGYTDTQYF. DNA for the CDR3: TGTGCCAGTAGTATAAGGGGAAGCGGGTACACAGATACGCAGTATTTT.